This paragraph reports one TCR beta chain. Which antigen it targets is not known. No qualities accompany the bases; no much larger clone lies one base away. Whole blood was collected in K2EDTA tubes by collaborating institutions according to the institutions' own protocols. For TCRbeta analysis, collaborator samples were shipped as frozen whole blood, as isolated PBMCs, or as DNA extracted from either sample type. This specimen comes from a study of blood T cell repertoires in COVID-19 (TCRdb year 2020). The study in broad terms: The collaborator samples originated in the United States, Italy and Spain and spanned the acute and convalescent phases of COVID-19. The material from the prospective study consisted of cDNA or gDNA derived from T cells, B-cell-depleted T cells, or PBMCs. The dataset comprised deeply sampled blood TCRbeta repertoires from subjects exposed to, actively infected with, or recovered from COVID-19. The repertoires were released in a freely available public database intended as a resource for research on the immune response to SARS-CoV-2. Samples came from the ongoing ImmuneRACE study (first 160 participants) plus 1,254 subjects from 6 global collaborators. The sample metadata nearly always contained a de-identified subject ID, COVID-19 status, age in years and sex. Where available, HLA class I and class II types were taken from metadata supplied by the sample provider and were not determined by assay-based typing.

What the authors observed across the whole study: Clinical and demographic metadata were provided uncurated, with the amount varying by source and participant.

The CDR3 runs 13 amino acids, cysteine and phenylalanine included. The sequence is cut down to CDR3 DNA, 39 bases in frame from base 1. V sheds 6 bases and J sheds 6 bases, leaving 13 bases between their ends. As encoded in the germline V gene, CDR1 is SGHNT while CDR2 is YENEEA. TCRbeta CDR3 regions were amplified from genomic DNA using the immunoSEQ Assay, a bias-controlled multiplex PCR. Turning to the authors' computational methods: The number of nucleated cells in each sample was estimated by amplification of reference gene primers within the assay. Sequence reads were collapsed and filtered to measure the absolute abundance of every unique TCRbeta CDR3 rearrangement. For each sample, productive Simpson clonality was calculated by taking the square root of Simpson's diversity index across productive rearrangements. Here the immuneACCESS table is served through TCRdb, limited to in-frame sequences with V and J called. Missing clones are a known gap in these copies; in checked studies unresolved V genes cover under half, and the rest lacks a known reason. The V and J calls and clone size were taken over from that table, and D and trimming were inferred from the DNA. This sample gives 60,000 to 70,000 clones in total; around 90% of them show up just once. The ten top clones hold around 13% of the sample.

The V gene is TRBV11-3 and the J gene is TRBJ2-3; the D gene cannot be named for sure. The receptor's source is a human donor with active COVID-19. The donor label of this sample is uncertain. Sequencing input: peripheral blood. This receptor has the CDR3 CASRREFKDTQYF. At the DNA level, the sequence is TGTGCCAGCAGACGAGAGTTCAAGGATACGCAGTATTTT.